This entry concerns a single T cell receptor (beta chain). Which antigen it targets is not known. It has no much larger one-base neighbor in the sample; base qualities were not kept. As encoded in the germline V gene, CDR1 is SNHLY while CDR2 is FYNNEI. Trimming at the junction amounts to 10 bases on V and 2 bases on J, and the germline ends lie 17 bases apart. The CDR3 starts with the cysteine, ends with the phenylalanine, and has 14 residues. This entry keeps only the CDR3 DNA: 42 bases, framed from base 1. This entry comes from a study of technical replicates of blood from four donors (dated 2017 in TCRdb). Libraries were prepared through the immunoSEQ multiplex PCR assay. TCRdb obtained this table from immuneACCESS and retained in-frame rearrangements with V and J assigned. These tables miss some clones; where compared with another copy, unresolved V genes account for less than half of the shortfall, and the remainder is unexplained. The sample table holds under 95,000 clones, of which approximately 94% were seen once. The ten top clones hold roughly 0.23% of the sample.

The sequenced material came from T cells isolated from PBMCs. In this chain, TRBV2 is recombined with TRBJ1-1, and the D gene may be TRBD1, 6 bases matching. This receptor was obtained from a human donor in good health. The nucleotides are TGTGCCACCCAGGGGACCGGACGAAACACTGAAGCTTTCTTT. Its protein is CATQGTGRNTEAFF.